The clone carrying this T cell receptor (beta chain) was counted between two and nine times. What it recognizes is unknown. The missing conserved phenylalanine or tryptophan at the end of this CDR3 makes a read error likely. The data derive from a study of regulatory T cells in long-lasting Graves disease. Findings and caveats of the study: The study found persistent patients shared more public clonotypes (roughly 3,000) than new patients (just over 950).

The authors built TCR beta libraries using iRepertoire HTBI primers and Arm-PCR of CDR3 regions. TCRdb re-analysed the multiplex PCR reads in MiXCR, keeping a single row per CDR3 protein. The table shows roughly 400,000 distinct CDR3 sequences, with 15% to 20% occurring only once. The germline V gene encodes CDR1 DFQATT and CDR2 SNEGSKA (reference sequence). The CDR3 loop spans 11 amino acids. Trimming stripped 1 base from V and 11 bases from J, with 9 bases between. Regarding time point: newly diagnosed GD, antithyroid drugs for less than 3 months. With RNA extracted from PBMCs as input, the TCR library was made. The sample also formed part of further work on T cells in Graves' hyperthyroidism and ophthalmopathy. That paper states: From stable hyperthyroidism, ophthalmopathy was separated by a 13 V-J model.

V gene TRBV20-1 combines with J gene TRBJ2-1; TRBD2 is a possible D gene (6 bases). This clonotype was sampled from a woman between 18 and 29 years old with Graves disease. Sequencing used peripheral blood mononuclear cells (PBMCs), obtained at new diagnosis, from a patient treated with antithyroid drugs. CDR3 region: CSARVGGKQFL. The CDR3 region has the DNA TGCAGTGCTAGAGTGGGCGGGAAGCAGTTCCTC.